These 10 T cell receptor beta chains came from one sample sequenced in a study of beta chain features in type 1 diabetes. Findings and limits, study-wide: Among all four CD4+ subsets, Type 1 diabetes patients had TCRB CDR3s that were moderately but significantly shorter.

The whole isolated RNA underwent reverse transcription, so sequencing captured expressed TCRB transcripts. Assay used: immunoSEQ multiplex PCR; TCRdb lists only in-frame clones, some missing. The sample shows about 360,000 clones, roughly 12% of them seen only once. Antigen specificity for these receptors is unknown. The sequencing sample was made of naive CD4+ T cells from blood. These receptors were collected from a woman aged 18-29 years with type 1 diabetes.

This sequence joins TRBV20-1 and TRBJ2-1; D gene unclear. The germline V gene has CDR1 DFQATT and CDR2 SNEGSKA (reference sequence). The V gene lost 6 bases and the J gene lost 8 bases, with 11 bases spanning the gap. This CDR3 is 11 amino acids long. The CDR3 sequence: CSATVVDEQFF. CDR3 sequence (DNA): TGCAGTGCCACTGTAGTGGATGAGCAGTTCTTC.

The genes are TRBV5-4 and TRBJ2-5, with 9 positions matching TRBD1. This CDR3 is built from 16 residues. Per the germline V gene, CDR1 is SGHNT and CDR2 is YYREEE (reference sequence). The V gene end was trimmed by 4 bases and the J gene end by 5 bases; junction bases not matched to a gene: 12. The CDR3 protein is CASSPNSGQGGETQYF. The CDR3 bases are TGTGCCAGCAGCCCTAACTCGGGACAGGGCGGTGAGACCCAGTACTTC.

V gene TRBV11-3 combines with J gene TRBJ2-5; 7 nucleotides match TRBD1. There are 16 residues in the CDR3. Germline V lookup: CDR1 SGHNT, CDR2 YENEEA. With 3 bases clipped from V and 1 base from J, the junction kept 8 bases outside the gene matches. The CDR3 DNA sequence: TGTGCCAGCAGCTTGACAGGGTTAAGGAGCCAAGAGACCCAGTACTTC. It specifies CASSLTGLRSQETQYF.

This clone showed up just a few times. Germline is not matched at one junction end, which may reflect a read error. Here the CDR3 DNA reads TGTGCCAGCAGCTTAGGGACTAGCGGGGGACCGTTGGACTTC. Translation gives CASSLGTSGGPLDF. This chain joins TRBV7-2 and TRBJ2-7; TRBD2 aligns across 13 bases. The germline gives CDR1 SGHTA, CDR2 FQGNSA. CDR3 size: 14 residues. Looking up the rest from reference TRBV7-2 and TRBJ2-7 gives the full variable domain: GAGVSQSPSNKVTEKGKDVELRCDPISGHTALYWYRQSLGQGLEFLIYFQGNSAPDKSGLPSDRFSAERTGGSVSTLTIQRTQQEDSAVYLCASSLGTSGGPLDFGPGTRLTVT.

This clone came up a few times. The chain links TRBV7-9 to TRBJ2-5, with 7 bases matching TRBD2. The CDR3 spans 15 residues. J was trimmed by 1 base and V by 0 bases; bases with no gene match: 2. Germline CDR1 and CDR2: SEHNR and FQNEAQ (reference sequence). CDR3 in amino acids: CASSLASSGQETQYF. CDR3 bases: TGTGCCAGCAGCTTAGCCTCTAGCGGCCAAGAGACCCAGTACTTC.

This chain connects TRBV5-1 to TRBJ1-1; a weak D match, TRBD1 (5 bases). Germline V gives CDR1 SGHRS, CDR2 YFSETQ. CDR3 length equals 14 residues. Trimming left V 3 bases short and J 4 bases short, with 13 bases between. The CDR3 loop is CASSWAVRGTEAFF. The CDR3 DNA reads TGCGCCAGCAGCTGGGCGGTTAGGGGCACTGAAGCTTTCTTT. Full variable domain (missing parts from reference TRBV5-1 and TRBJ1-1): KAGVTQTPRYLIKTRGQQVTLSCSPISGHRSVSWYQQTPGQGLQFLFEYFSETQRNKGNFPGRFSGRQFSNSRSEMNVSTLELGDSALYLCASSWAVRGTEAFFGQGTRLTVV.

The V and J genes are TRBV11-2 and TRBJ2-7; D is possibly TRBD2 (6 bases). The CDR3 has 13 amino acids. CDR1 is SGHAT, CDR2 FQNNGV, per germline. The germline V and J ends were trimmed by 5 bases and 3 bases, with 11 bases remaining between them. The CDR3 protein is CASSRGLNYEQYF. The CDR3 DNA reads as TGTGCCAGCAGCCGGGGACTGAACTACGAGCAGTACTTC.

This rearrangement joins TRBV6-5 to TRBJ2-3; unclear D gene. The CDR3 is 15 residues long. Trimming shortened V by 0 bases and J by 5 bases, and 12 bases separated the two germline ends. CDR1 is MNHEY, CDR2 SVGAGI, per germline. The CDR3 protein is CASSYSGQMRDTQYF. In DNA, the CDR3 is TGTGCCAGCAGTTACTCGGGCCAGATGAGAGATACGCAGTATTTT.

The chain uses TRBV13 and TRBJ2-3; a weak D match, TRBD2 (5 bases). Germline values: CDR1 PRHDT, CDR2 FYEKMQ (reference sequence). This CDR3 has 13 amino acids. V lost 2 bases, J lost 6 bases, and 9 bases lay in between. The CDR3 reads CASSLRSGDTQYF. The CDR3 nucleotides read TGTGCCAGCAGCTTAAGGTCGGGGGATACGCAGTATTTT.

V is TRBV2 and J is TRBJ2-1, with a possible D match to TRBD1 (6 bases). Germline CDR1 and CDR2: SNHLY and FYNNEI. V dropped 5 bases and J dropped 10 bases, with 9 bases sitting between them. The CDR3 length is 11 residues. CDR3 sequence reads: CASSLDREQFF. The CDR3 bases are TGTGCCAGCAGTTTGGACAGAGAGCAGTTCTTC.